Sequencing of this T cell receptor (beta chain) was carried out in a study of blood T cell repertoires in COVID-19 (dated by TCRdb to 2020 to 2022). Describing the broader study: The collaborator samples originated in the United States, Italy and Spain and spanned the acute and convalescent phases of COVID-19. The repertoires were released in a freely available public database intended as a resource for research on the immune response to SARS-CoV-2. Samples were obtained from the ongoing ImmuneRACE study (first 160 participants) and from over a thousand subjects provided by 6 global collaborators. The material from the prospective study consisted of cDNA or gDNA derived from T cells, B-cell-depleted T cells, or PBMCs. The dataset comprised deeply sampled blood TCRbeta repertoires from subjects exposed to, actively infected with, or recovered from COVID-19. Where available, HLA class I and class II types were obtained from metadata supplied by the sample provider rather than from assay-based typing. The sample metadata nearly always contained a de-identified subject ID, COVID-19 status, age in years and sex.

The germline V end is reduced by 3 bases and the J end by 5 bases; junction bases left unmatched: 6. From cysteine to phenylalanine, the CDR3 is 16 amino acids long. Only the CDR3 part of the read is kept: 48 bases, read in frame from the first base. Sequences SGHRS (CDR1) and YFSETQ (CDR2) are obtained from the germline V gene. Results and caveats for the whole study, not just this receptor: The quantity of clinical and demographic metadata differed by source and by participant and was supplied without curation.

Collaborating institutions collected whole blood in K2EDTA tubes following their own protocols. Collaborator samples were shipped for TCRbeta analysis as frozen whole blood, isolated PBMCs, or DNA extracted from either sample type. TCRbeta CDR3 regions were amplified from genomic DNA by means of the immunoSEQ Assay, a bias-controlled multiplex PCR. The original methods were these. Nucleated cell counts per sample were estimated from amplification of reference gene primers within the assay. To quantify the absolute abundance of each unique TCRbeta CDR3 rearrangement, sequence reads were collapsed and filtered. For each sample, productive Simpson clonality was calculated as the square root of Simpson's diversity index over productive rearrangements. Drawn from immuneACCESS, this table holds only the in-frame rearrangements with V and J called that TCRdb kept. Clones are partly lost; checked studies trace under half to an unresolved V gene and leave the rest unexplained. D and trimming come from the DNA, and the V and J calls and clone size come from that table. The sample table lists approximately 85,000 clones, 90% of them with a count of one. Around 0.93% of the sample lies in the top ten.

A note on this clone: No antigen is known for it. Per-nucleotide qualities are absent, and no much larger clonotype sits a single base away.

The source is a woman in her 50s in a cohort sampled during active COVID-19. The specimen sequenced was peripheral blood. The chain employs TRBV5-1 and TRBJ2-2, with 11 middle bases fitting TRBD2. In nucleotides, the sequence is TGCGCCAGCAGCTCGGACCCTAGCGGGAGGACCGGGGAGCTGTTTTTT. Translated, this gives CASSSDPSGRTGELFF. When the CDR3 is completed using the reference TRBV5-1 and TRBJ2-2 genes on either side, the full variable domain is KAGVTQTPRYLIKTRGQQVTLSCSPISGHRSVSWYQQTPGQGLQFLFEYFSETQRNKGNFPGRFSGRQFSNSRSEMNVSTLELGDSALYLCASSSDPSGRTGELFFGEGSRLTVL.